These T cell receptor beta chains were read from a single sample in a study of T-cell reconstitution after alpha-beta-depleted transplantation in children. TCRdb analysed the PCR reads with MiXCR anew, one entry per CDR3 protein. In the table there are about 230,000 distinct CDR3 sequences, approximately 9.7% of which are singletons. Sequenced material: PBMCs from the stem cell graft donor, taken from the stem cell graft. Receptors were obtained from a human donor who donated a stem cell graft to a child with SCID. Each CDR3 is given with its conserved first and last residue. D genes are given only for firm matches. Not all rows give a size; the values are once, few, many and, for expanded clones, a class.

TRBV5-1	TRBJ1-2	many	-	TGCGCCAGCAGCCAAGGGGGGAACTATGGCTACACCTTC	CASSQGGNYGYTF
TRBV20-1	TRBJ2-2	many	-	TGCAGTGCGGCAGGGAAAACCGGGGAGCTGTTTTTT	CSAAGKTGELFF
TRBV10-3	TRBJ1-2	many	-	TGTGCCATCAGTGAGAGAGAAGGGAATGGCTACACCTTC	CAISEREGNGYTF
TRBV11-2	TRBJ2-5	many	-	TGTGCCAGCAGCCTAGACCGAGAGACCCAGTACTTC	CASSLDRETQYF
TRBV20-1	TRBJ2-5	-	TRBD2	TGCAGTGCTATACTTCGGTCGGGAGGGGGGGCCTTAGAGACCCAGTACTTC	CSAILRSGGGALETQYF
TRBV20-1	TRBJ2-7	many	TRBD1	TGCAGTGCCCACCCCGAGGGGGCGTACGAGCAGTACTTC	CSAHPEGAYEQYF
TRBV28	TRBJ1-6	many	-	TGTGCCAGCAGTTTAATCACGGCCGGGGACTATAATTCACCCCTCCACTTT	CASSLITAGDYNSPLHF
TRBV4-2	TRBJ2-5	many	-	TGTGCCAGCAGCCAACACAGGGTACAAGAGACCCAGTACTTC	CASSQHRVQETQYF
TRBV7-8	TRBJ2-3	few	TRBD1	TGTGCCAGCAGCTTAACCCCGGGCCGGACAGGCACGAGCACAGATACGCAGTATTTT	CASSLTPGRTGTSTDTQYF
TRBV24-1	TRBJ2-1	many	-	TGTGCCACCAGTGATACTGAGGCAGGGGGGTGGAATGAGCAGTTCTTC	CATSDTEAGGWNEQFF
TRBV20-1	TRBJ1-5	many	TRBD1	TGCAGTGCTAGGGGGACAGGGGGCTATCAGCCCCAGCATTTT	CSARGTGGYQPQHF
TRBV5-1	TRBJ1-1	many	-	TGCGCCAGCACCGCGACGGGGGAGACTGAAGCTTTCTTT	CASTATGETEAFF
TRBV5-1	TRBJ2-5	many	-	TGCGCCAGCAGCTTGTCCCCACAAGAGACCCAGTACTTC	CASSLSPQETQYF
TRBV6-1	TRBJ1-2	-	-	TGTGCCAGCAGTGAAGGCCCGGAGTATGGCTACACCTTC	CASSEGPEYGYTF
TRBV4-3	TRBJ2-3	many	-	TGCGCCACCTCCAGCGGTACCACAGATACGCAGTATTTT	CATSSGTTDTQYF
TRBV20-1	TRBJ2-1	many	TRBD2	TGCAGTGCTCGACTAGCGGGGGACGGAGAGCAGTTCTTC	CSARLAGDGEQFF
TRBV5-1	TRBJ2-3	many	-	TGCGCCAGCAGCTTGGCGGCAGGGAGCCGCACAGATACGCAGTATTTT	CASSLAAGSRTDTQYF
TRBV4-1	TRBJ1-2	many	-	TGCGCCAGCAGCCGCACCACGGCGGGACACCACGAGACTGCTAACTATGGCTACACCTTC	CASSRTTAGHHETANYGYTF
TRBV12-3/TRBV12-4	TRBJ2-1	many	-	TGTGCCAGCAGTCCCTCTATGAATGAGCAGTTCTTC	CASSPSMNEQFF
TRBV5-1	TRBJ1-4	many	TRBD1	TGCGCCCCTGGGAAGGGACAGGAAAATGAAAAACTGTTTTTT	CAPGKGQENEKLFF
TRBV27	TRBJ2-1	many	TRBD1	TGTGCCAGCAGCAAATCGGGACAGGGGGACTACAATGAGCAGTTCTTC	CASSKSGQGDYNEQFF
TRBV6-9	TRBJ1-1	few	-	TGTGCCAGCAGTTTCCCAACAGGACACACTGAAGCTTTCTTT	CASSFPTGHTEAFF
TRBV6-5	TRBJ1-1	many	-	TGTGCCAGCGGGATTATCCAGCGGAACACTGAAGCTTTCTTT	CASGIIQRNTEAFF
TRBV20-1	TRBJ2-5	many	TRBD1	TGCAGTGCTAGTCTCAGGGGGCTGACCTTAGAGACCCAGTACTTC	CSASLRGLTLETQYF
TRBV20-1	TRBJ2-3	many	-	TGCAGTGCCGACGGTTTTGGGACAGATACGCAGTATTTT	CSADGFGTDTQYF
TRBV5-6	TRBJ1-2	-	-	TGTGCCAGCAGCTTGGGTCCAGTTGGCTACACCTTC	CASSLGPVGYTF
TRBV5-1	TRBJ2-5	many	-	TGCGCCAGCAGCTTTAACAGAAAAGAGACCCAGTACTTC	CASSFNRKETQYF